The present TCR beta chain was sequenced within a study of identical twins. Study-level points and caveats: With monozygotic twins, out-of-frame TCR alpha sharing exceeded what models estimated. Clonotypes of the beta chain that were abundant in cord blood carried fewer insertions (memory repertoires showed none). It was cross-sectional statistical analysis, not following the same donors, that the conclusions relied on.

CDR3 size: 16 residues. V lost 5 bases, J lost 0 bases, and 17 bases lay in between. CDR1 and CDR2 from the germline V gene are DFQATT and SNEGSKA (reference sequence). The cDNA had a unique molecular identifier and a template-switch universal primer site. TCRdb processed the 5' RACE reads anew with MiXCR; each CDR3 protein has one entry. The sample has about 570,000 distinct CDR3 sequences, around 9.6% seen once; the top ten hold under 3%. This clonotype has only a few counts. Antigen specificity is unknown. These data were also reused for a study on yellow fever vaccine responses in identical twins.

The chain links TRBV20-1 to TRBJ2-4; the D gene could be TRBD1 or TRBD2 (5 bases each). Sequences were obtained from PBMCs. The TCR sequence derives from a woman aged 18-35 years in good health. The CDR3 protein is CSAPRGGALAKNIQYF. CDR3 coding DNA: TGCAGTGCTCCCCGTGGGGGAGCTCTAGCCAAAAACATTCAGTACTTC.